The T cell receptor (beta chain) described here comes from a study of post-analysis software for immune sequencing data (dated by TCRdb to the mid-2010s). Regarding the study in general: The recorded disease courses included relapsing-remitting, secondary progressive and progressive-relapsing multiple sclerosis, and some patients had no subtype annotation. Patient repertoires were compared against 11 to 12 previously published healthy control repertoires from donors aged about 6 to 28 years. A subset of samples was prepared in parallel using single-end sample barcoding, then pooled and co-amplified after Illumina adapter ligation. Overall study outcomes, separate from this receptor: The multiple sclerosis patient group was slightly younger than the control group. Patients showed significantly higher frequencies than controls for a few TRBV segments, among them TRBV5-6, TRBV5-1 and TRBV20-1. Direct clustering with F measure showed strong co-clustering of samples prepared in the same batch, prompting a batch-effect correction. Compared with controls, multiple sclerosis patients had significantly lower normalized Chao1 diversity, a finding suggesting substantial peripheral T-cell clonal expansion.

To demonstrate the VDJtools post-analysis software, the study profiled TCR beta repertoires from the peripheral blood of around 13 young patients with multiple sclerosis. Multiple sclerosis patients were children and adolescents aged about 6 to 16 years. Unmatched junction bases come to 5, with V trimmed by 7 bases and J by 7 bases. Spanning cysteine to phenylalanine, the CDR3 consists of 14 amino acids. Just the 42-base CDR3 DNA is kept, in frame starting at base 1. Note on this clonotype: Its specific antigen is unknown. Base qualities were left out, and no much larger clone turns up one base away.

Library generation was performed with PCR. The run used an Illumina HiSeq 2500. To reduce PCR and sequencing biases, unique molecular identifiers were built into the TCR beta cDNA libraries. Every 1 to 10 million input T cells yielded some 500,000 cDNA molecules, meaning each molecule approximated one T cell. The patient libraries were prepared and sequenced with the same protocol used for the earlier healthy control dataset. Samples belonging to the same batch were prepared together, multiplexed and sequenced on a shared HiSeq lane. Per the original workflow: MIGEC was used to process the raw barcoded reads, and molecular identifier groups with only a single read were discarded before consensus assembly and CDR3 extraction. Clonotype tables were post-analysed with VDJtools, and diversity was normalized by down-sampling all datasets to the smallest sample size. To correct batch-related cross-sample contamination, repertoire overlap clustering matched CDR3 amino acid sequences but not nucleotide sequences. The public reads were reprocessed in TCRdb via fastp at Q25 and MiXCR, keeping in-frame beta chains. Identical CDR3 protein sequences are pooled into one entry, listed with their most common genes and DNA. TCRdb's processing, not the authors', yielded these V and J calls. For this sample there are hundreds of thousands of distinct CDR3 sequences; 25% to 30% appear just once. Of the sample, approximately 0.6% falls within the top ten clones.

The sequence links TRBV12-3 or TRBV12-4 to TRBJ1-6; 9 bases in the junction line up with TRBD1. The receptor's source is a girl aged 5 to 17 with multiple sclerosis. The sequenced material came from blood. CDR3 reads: CASTQQGANSPLHF. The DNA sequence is TGTGCCAGCACCCAACAGGGGGCAAATTCACCCCTCCACTTT.